A selection of T cell receptor beta chains follows, all from one sample in a study of CXCR3-negative and CXCR3-positive naive CD8 T cells. From the 5' RACE reads, TCRdb lists one entry per CDR3 protein and no DNA. The repertoire table contains roughly 130,000 distinct CDR3 sequences. Sequenced sample: naive CXCR3+ CD8+ T cells from blood. The receptor source for this set is a human donor in good health. Some clones in this sample may be carry-over from other donors' samples. Both conserved end residues are part of each CDR3.

V gene,J gene,CDR3 protein
TRBV7-2,TRBJ2-5,CASSSLAAWWTQYF
TRBV7-3,TRBJ2-7,CARTRLPPSEQYF
TRBV5-5,TRBJ2-5,CASSLGPGEGGQETQYF
TRBV7-2,TRBJ1-1,CASSPRTGDSGTEAFF
TRBV7-3,TRBJ2-1,CASSLGGGDNEQFF
TRBV15,TRBJ2-7,CATSRERLAGVYEQYF
TRBV4-1,TRBJ1-2,CASSQVAPGLYGYTF
TRBV6-5,TRBJ1-1,CASSKLDRLNTEAFF
TRBV14,TRBJ2-1,CASSLTGTSNNEQFF
TRBV29-1,TRBJ1-1,CSVEPRDMGTEAFF
TRBV5-1,TRBJ1-2,CASSIGTEHYGYTF
TRBV29-1,TRBJ2-7,CSVKGLTGTSGSSYEQYF
TRBV5-1,TRBJ1-2,CASSQGDSGYGYTF
TRBV7-9,TRBJ2-3,CASSSGTSGGPHTDTQYF
TRBV29-1,TRBJ2-7,CSVVGQDSSYEQYF
TRBV6-1,TRBJ2-3,CAILGEGTQYF
TRBV12-3/TRBV12-4,TRBJ2-7,CASSPGDSPNEQYF
TRBV11-3,TRBJ2-1,CASSSEQRGYNEQFF
TRBV7-9,TRBJ1-4,CASSPGGVGEKLFF
TRBV28,TRBJ2-7,CASSYLGPDRVTYEQYF
TRBV7-9,TRBJ2-1,CASSGGTAGTYNEQLF
TRBV11-2,TRBJ1-1,CASSALEPLWTGNTEAFF
TRBV5-6,TRBJ2-7,CASSLDPRGTYEQYF
TRBV12-3/TRBV12-4,TRBJ2-1,CATRGLAGGPASGNEQFF
TRBV7-9,TRBJ2-7,CASSLARAYEQYF
TRBV30,TRBJ1-5,CAWSVEWGQPQHF
TRBV29-1,TRBJ1-1,CSVAIGVATEAFF
TRBV3-1,TRBJ2-1,CASSQGLAGVGEQFF
TRBV6-5,TRBJ2-7,CASSYQGAYEQYF
TRBV29-1,TRBJ1-1,CSVDSGQGLPFF
TRBV14,TRBJ1-1,CASSQYRASIEAFF
TRBV4-1,TRBJ2-7,CASSKNRGLTNEQYF
TRBV15,TRBJ2-5,CATSRDTAGRTQYF
TRBV12-3/TRBV12-4,TRBJ1-2,CASTLQGNYGYTF
TRBV7-9,TRBJ1-2,CASSQNYGYTF
TRBV7-6,TRBJ2-7,CASSLEVTAGIEQYF
TRBV7-3,TRBJ2-1,CASSLGLANEQFF
TRBV6-5,TRBJ1-2,CASSPQGGSYGYTF